These 19 T cell receptor beta chains were all obtained from the same sample, sequenced in a study of control samples from healthy donors and cancer patients. Clones were sequenced by immunoSEQ multiplex PCR, and TCRdb holds only the in-frame ones, with some missing. The sample holds 99,000 or so clones, roughly four fifths seen once. Sequencing was done on a sample of blood. These TCRs come from a man in his sixties in good health.

The chain combines TRBV11-2 with TRBJ1-1; perhaps TRBD1 as D (6 bases). Germline V gives CDR1 SGHAT, CDR2 FQNNGV. This CDR3 contains 16 residues. Trimming cost V 1 base and J 0 bases, with 12 bases left between them. The CDR3 loop reads CASSLAGQSMNTEAFF. CDR3 sequence (DNA): TGTGCCAGCAGCTTAGCTGGACAGTCTATGAACACTGAAGCTTTCTTT.

This chain links TRBV6-5 with TRBJ1-1; D unresolved. V lost 9 bases, J lost 4 bases, and 15 bases lay in between. The CDR3 totals 13 residues. Germline loops: CDR1 MNHEY, CDR2 SVGAGI. In DNA, the CDR3 is TGTGCCAGTGATGTGCTACTGGGCACTGAAGCTTTCTTT. It specifies CASDVLLGTEAFF.

This sequence joins TRBV7-3 and TRBJ2-2; D is possibly TRBD2 (6 bases). The germline V gene encodes CDR1 SGHTA and CDR2 FQGTGA. The CDR3 contains 15 residues. The V gene lost 2 bases and the J gene lost 4 bases, with 11 bases spanning the gap. DNA of the CDR3: TGTGCCAGCAGCTTACAGCGGGTTGGCACCGGGGAGCTGTTTTTT. As protein: CASSLQRVGTGELFF.

The chain is built from TRBV5-1 and TRBJ2-2; 10 bases are shared with TRBD1. The V gene's germline CDR1 is SGHRS and CDR2 YFSETQ. CDR3 length: 16 residues. The ends lost 0 bases at V and 4 bases at J; junction bases unmatched: 3. The CDR3 reads CASSLGDRGGTGELFF. Written as DNA, the CDR3 is TGCGCCAGCAGCTTGGGGGACAGGGGCGGCACCGGGGAGCTGTTTTTT.

V is TRBV4-1 and J is TRBJ1-1, with no clear D. This CDR3 contains 15 residues. Per germline, CDR1 MGHRA and CDR2 YSYEKL. Between the trimmed V and J ends, which lost 0 bases and 0 bases, there was a span of 8 bases. The CDR3 DNA reads as TGCGCCAGCAGCCAAGAAAACCTTTTGAACACTGAAGCTTTCTTT. It yields the protein CASSQENLLNTEAFF.

J is TRBJ2-1 and V is TRBV7-9, with D possibly called TRBD1 or TRBD2 (5 bases each). V was cut by 5 bases and J by 10 bases, with 15 bases left in between. This CDR3 comprises 13 residues. Germline-derived CDR1 and CDR2 are SEHNR and FQNEAQ (reference sequence). This CDR3 reads CASSPRGGFEQFF. The CDR3 DNA follows: TGTGCCAGCAGCCCCCGTGGGGGTTTCGAGCAGTTCTTC.

The V gene is TRBV6-2 or TRBV6-3, the J gene TRBJ2-3; D is perhaps TRBD1 (6 bases). V shed 3 bases and J shed 2 bases, with 15 bases lying between them. Germline assignment: CDR1 MNHEY and CDR2 SVGEGT. This CDR3 comprises 16 residues. In nucleotides, the CDR3 is TGTGCCAGCAGTTATAATACGCCAGGGGTCACAGATACGCAGTATTTT. Translated, it gives CASSYNTPGVTDTQYF.

J is TRBJ1-2 and V is TRBV5-4, with 8 bases that match TRBD1. The CDR3 sequence is 14 residues long. Trimming cost V 3 bases and J 3 bases; bases outside gene matches: 4. The germline V gene encodes CDR1 SGHNT and CDR2 YYREEE (reference sequence). The CDR3 region has the DNA TGTGCCAGCAGCTCAGACAGGGGATACTATGGCTACACCTTC. It yields the protein CASSSDRGYYGYTF.

The V gene is TRBV6-5, the J gene TRBJ2-7; a possible D gene is TRBD1 (6 bases). Germline CDR1 and CDR2: MNHEY and SVGAGI. This CDR3 has 15 residues. V was shortened by 6 bases and J by 6 bases, with 21 bases between the two germline ends. CDR3: CASRRVGQSQGEQYF. In DNA, the CDR3 is TGTGCCAGCAGGAGGGTAGGACAGTCCCAGGGCGAGCAGTACTTC.

V is TRBV6-1 and J is TRBJ2-3; TRBD2 aligns across 10 bases. The germline V gene encodes CDR1 MNHNS and CDR2 SASEGT. The CDR3 spans 17 residues. V gave up 0 bases and J gave up 6 bases; unmatched junction bases: 9. The CDR3 sequence is CASSEALASGGADTQYF. The CDR3, as DNA: TGTGCCAGCAGTGAAGCGCTCGCGAGCGGGGGGGCGGATACGCAGTATTTT.

This clone is a singleton in its sample. The CDR3 region is CASSLESGQGYGYTF. The CDR3 DNA sequence: TGTGCCAGCAGCTTAGAGTCGGGACAGGGTTATGGCTACACCTTC. The gene calls are TRBV7-8 and TRBJ1-2, with 9 bases that match TRBD1. V trimming: 1 base; J trimming: 5 bases; junction bases outside the gene matches: 5. CDR3 length: 15 residues. In germline, CDR1 is SGHVS, CDR2 FQNEAQ.

This clone was recorded only once. The gene calls are TRBV2 and TRBJ2-7; possible D gene TRBD1, 7 bases. The CDR3 is 13 residues long. Trimming left V 6 bases short and J 5 bases short, with 14 bases between. Germline CDR1 is SNHLY and CDR2 is FYNNEI. This chain's CDR3 is CASRTEGADEQYF. In nucleotides, the CDR3 is TGTGCCAGCAGGACGGAGGGGGCGGACGAGCAGTACTTC.

The gene calls are TRBV4-1 and TRBJ1-2; tentatively, D is TRBD1 (5 bases). Looked up from germline, CDR1 is MGHRA and CDR2 is YSYEKL. The CDR3 has 16 amino acids. The ends were cut back, 8 bases at V and 8 bases at J, with 27 bases in the middle. The chain's CDR3 is CASFDPGRPSVGGYTF. Written as DNA, the CDR3 is TGCGCCAGCTTCGACCCGGGGCGGCCGAGCGTAGGGGGCTACACCTTC.

The CDR3 nucleotides read TGTGCCAGCAGTAAATCCGGGACAGGGGTCGATGGCTACACCTTC. As protein: CASSKSGTGVDGYTF. The chain joins TRBV2 to TRBJ1-2, with 10 bases aligning to TRBD1. J lost 6 bases, V lost 5 bases, and 9 bases had no gene match. This CDR3 is 15 amino acids long. Per germline, CDR1 SNHLY and CDR2 FYNNEI.

This clone is a singleton in its sample. The genes are TRBV7-8 and TRBJ2-3; D possibly uses TRBD1 or TRBD2 (5 bases each). The CDR3 is 15 residues long. Germline V gene lookup returns CDR1 SGHVS and CDR2 FQNEAQ. Trimming cost V 5 bases and J 4 bases, with 16 bases left between them. The CDR3 is CASSQGTGRADTQYF. CDR3 sequence (DNA): TGTGCCAGCAGCCAAGGCACGGGGCGCGCAGATACGCAGTATTTT.

In its sample, this clone was seen once. CDR3 sequence reads: CASSLGRVGQETQYF. CDR3 nucleotides: TGTGCCAGCAGTCTTGGGAGGGTCGGCCAAGAGACCCAGTACTTC. The chain couples TRBV6-5 to TRBJ2-5; TRBD2 matches 7 bases. This CDR3 is 15 amino acids long. Germline assignment: CDR1 MNHEY and CDR2 SVGAGI. With 5 bases clipped from V and 1 base from J, the junction kept 7 bases outside the gene matches.

The chain has TRBV5-6 and TRBJ1-5; 7 positions agree with TRBD1. The V gene's germline CDR1 is SGHDT and CDR2 YYEEEE. This CDR3 region has 15 residues. V lost 3 bases to trimming and J lost 0 bases; unmatched junction nucleotides: 3. CDR3 amino acids: CASSSTGFSNQPQHF. The DNA of the CDR3 is TGTGCCAGCAGCTCGACAGGGTTTAGCAATCAGCCCCAGCATTTT. The entire variable domain, with the rest obtained from reference TRBV5-6 and TRBJ1-5, is as follows: DAGVTQSPTHLIKTRGQQVTLRCSPKSGHDTVSWYQQALGQGPQFIFQYYEEEERQRGNFPDRFSGHQFPNYSSELNVNALLLGDSALYLCASSSTGFSNQPQHFGDGTRLSIL.

In this sample, this clone turned up a few times. V gene TRBV7-8 combines with J gene TRBJ2-5; possibly TRBD2 for D (7 bases). Germline loops: CDR1 SGHVS, CDR2 FQNEAQ. The CDR3 length is 17 residues. The V end lost 5 bases, the J end lost 4 bases, and 23 bases lay between the germline ends. The CDR3 region is CASSDGLMAGARETQYF. The CDR3 region has the DNA TGTGCCAGCAGCGACGGGTTAATGGCGGGGGCACGAGAGACCCAGTACTTC.

This sequence joins TRBV6-6 and TRBJ1-6; D is undetermined. V lost 5 bases and J 11 bases, leaving 19 bases between the germline ends. Germline V lookup: CDR1 MNHNY, CDR2 SVGAGI (reference sequence). There are 15 residues in the CDR3. This CDR3 is CASSHPGPAEAPLHF. CDR3 coding DNA: TGTGCCAGCAGTCACCCTGGACCCGCGGAGGCACCCCTCCACTTT.